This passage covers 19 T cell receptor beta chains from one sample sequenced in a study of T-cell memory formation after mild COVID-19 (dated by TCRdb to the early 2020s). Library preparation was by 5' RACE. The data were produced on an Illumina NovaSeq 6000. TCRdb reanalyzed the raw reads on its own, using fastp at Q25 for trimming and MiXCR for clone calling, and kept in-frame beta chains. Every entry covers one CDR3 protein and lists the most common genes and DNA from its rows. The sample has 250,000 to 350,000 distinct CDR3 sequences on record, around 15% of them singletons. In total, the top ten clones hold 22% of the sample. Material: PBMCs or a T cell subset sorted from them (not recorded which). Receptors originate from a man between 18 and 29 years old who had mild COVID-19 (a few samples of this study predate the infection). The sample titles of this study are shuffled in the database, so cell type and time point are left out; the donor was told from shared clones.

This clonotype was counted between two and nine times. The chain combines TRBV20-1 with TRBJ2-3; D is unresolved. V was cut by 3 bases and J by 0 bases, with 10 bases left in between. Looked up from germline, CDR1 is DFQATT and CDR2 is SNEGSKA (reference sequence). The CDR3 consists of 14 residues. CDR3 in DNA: TGCAGTGCTAGGTTAGGTACTAGCACAGATACGCAGTATTTT. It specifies CSARLGTSTDTQYF.

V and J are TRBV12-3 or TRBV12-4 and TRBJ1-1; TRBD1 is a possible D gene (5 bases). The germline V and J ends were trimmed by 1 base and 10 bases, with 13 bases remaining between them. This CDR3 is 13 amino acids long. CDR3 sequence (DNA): TGTGCCAGCAGTTTAGAAGGGACGCTTCGAGCTTTCTTT. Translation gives CASSLEGTLRAFF.

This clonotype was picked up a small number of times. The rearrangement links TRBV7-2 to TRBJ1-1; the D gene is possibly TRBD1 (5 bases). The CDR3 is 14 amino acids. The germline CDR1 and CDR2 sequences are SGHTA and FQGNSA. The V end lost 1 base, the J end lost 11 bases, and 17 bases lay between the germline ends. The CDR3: CASSLDVLGRGAFF. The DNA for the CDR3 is TGTGCCAGCAGCTTAGACGTTTTGGGGCGCGGGGCTTTCTTT.

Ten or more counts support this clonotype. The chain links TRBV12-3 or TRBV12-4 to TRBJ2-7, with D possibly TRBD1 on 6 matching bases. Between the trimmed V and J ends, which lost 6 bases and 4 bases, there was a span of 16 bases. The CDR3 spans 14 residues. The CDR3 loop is CASSLDSSLYEQYF. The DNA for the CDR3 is TGTGCCAGCAGCCTGGACAGCTCCCTTTACGAGCAGTACTTC.

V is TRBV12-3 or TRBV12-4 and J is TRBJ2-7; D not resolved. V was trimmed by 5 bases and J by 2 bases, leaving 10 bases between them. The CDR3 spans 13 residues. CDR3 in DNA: TGTGCCAGCAGTAGGACCAGAACCTACGAGCAGTACTTC. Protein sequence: CASSRTRTYEQYF.

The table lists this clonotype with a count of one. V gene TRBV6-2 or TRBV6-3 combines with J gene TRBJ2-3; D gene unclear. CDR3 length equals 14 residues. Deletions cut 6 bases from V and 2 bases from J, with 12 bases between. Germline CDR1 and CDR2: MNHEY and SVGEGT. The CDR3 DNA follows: TGTGCCAGCAGGGGTTATGGGATCACAGATACGCAGTATTTT. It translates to CASRGYGITDTQYF.

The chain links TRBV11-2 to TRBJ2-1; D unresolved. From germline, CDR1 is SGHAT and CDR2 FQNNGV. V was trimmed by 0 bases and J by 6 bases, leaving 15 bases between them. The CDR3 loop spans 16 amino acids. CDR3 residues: CASSLELVGASNEQFF. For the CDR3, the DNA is TGTGCCAGCAGCTTAGAGCTGGTGGGTGCCTCCAATGAGCAGTTCTTC.

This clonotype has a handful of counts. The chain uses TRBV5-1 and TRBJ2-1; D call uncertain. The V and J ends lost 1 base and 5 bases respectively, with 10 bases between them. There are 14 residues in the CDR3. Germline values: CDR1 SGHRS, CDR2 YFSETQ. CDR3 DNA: TGCGCCAGCAGCTTGACCCTCAGAAACAATGAGCAGTTCTTC. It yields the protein CASSLTLRNNEQFF.

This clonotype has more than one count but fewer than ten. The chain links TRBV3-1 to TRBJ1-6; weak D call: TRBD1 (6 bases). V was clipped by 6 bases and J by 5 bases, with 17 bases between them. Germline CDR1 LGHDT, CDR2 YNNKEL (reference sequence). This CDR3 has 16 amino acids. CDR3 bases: TGTGCCAGCAGACAACTTAGGGGGGGCCATAATTCACCCCTCCACTTT. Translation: CASRQLRGGHNSPLHF. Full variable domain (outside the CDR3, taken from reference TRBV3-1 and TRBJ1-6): DTAVSQTPKYLVTQMGNDKSIKCEQNLGHDTMYWYKQDSKKFLKIMFSYNNKELIINETVPNRFSPKSPDKAHLNLHINSLELGDSAVYFCASRQLRGGHNSPLHFGNGTRLTVT.

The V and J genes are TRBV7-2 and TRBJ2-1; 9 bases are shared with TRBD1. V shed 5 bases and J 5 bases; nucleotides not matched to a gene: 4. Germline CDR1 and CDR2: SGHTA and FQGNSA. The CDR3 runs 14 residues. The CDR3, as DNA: TGTGCCAGCAGCCCGGGACAGGGAAACAATGAGCAGTTCTTC. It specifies CASSPGQGNNEQFF.

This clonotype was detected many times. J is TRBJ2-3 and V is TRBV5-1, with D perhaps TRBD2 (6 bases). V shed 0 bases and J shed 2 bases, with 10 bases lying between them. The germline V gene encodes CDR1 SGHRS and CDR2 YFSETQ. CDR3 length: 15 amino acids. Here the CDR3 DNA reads TGCGCCAGCAGCTTGGCGGACTACGCCACAGATACGCAGTATTTT. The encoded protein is CASSLADYATDTQYF. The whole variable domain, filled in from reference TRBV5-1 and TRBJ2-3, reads KAGVTQTPRYLIKTRGQQVTLSCSPISGHRSVSWYQQTPGQGLQFLFEYFSETQRNKGNFPGRFSGRQFSNSRSEMNVSTLELGDSALYLCASSLADYATDTQYFGPGTRLTVL.

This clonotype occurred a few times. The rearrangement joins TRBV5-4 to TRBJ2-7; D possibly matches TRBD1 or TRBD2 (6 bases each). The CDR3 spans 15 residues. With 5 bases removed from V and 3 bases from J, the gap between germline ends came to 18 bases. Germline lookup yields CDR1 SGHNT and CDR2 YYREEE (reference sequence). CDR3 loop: CASRFGPGDNYEQYV. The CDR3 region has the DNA TGTGCCAGCAGGTTTGGACCGGGGGACAACTACGAGCAGTACGTC.

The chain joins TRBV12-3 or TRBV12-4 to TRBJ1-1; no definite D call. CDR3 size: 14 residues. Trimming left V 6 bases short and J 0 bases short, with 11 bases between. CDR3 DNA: TGTGCCAGCAGAGTGAAGGCCATGAACACTGAAGCTTTCTTT. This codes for CASRVKAMNTEAFF.

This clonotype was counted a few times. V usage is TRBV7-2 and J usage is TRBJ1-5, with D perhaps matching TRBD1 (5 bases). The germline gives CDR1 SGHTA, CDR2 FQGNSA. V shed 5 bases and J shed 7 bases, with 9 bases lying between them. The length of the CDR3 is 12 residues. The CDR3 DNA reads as TGTGCCAGCAGCCTTGACAGCCAGCCCCAGCATTTT. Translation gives CASSLDSQPQHF.

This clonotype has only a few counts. CDR3 region: CASSERGGRSNQPQHF. As DNA, the CDR3 is TGTGCCAGCAGTGAAAGGGGGGGGAGGAGCAATCAGCCCCAGCATTTT. The chain recombines TRBV6-1 with TRBJ1-5; D perhaps matches TRBD1 (6 bases). The CDR3 spans 16 residues. Trimming removed 2 bases at V and 1 base at J, with 12 bases between. CDR1 and CDR2 (germline): MNHNS, SASEGT.

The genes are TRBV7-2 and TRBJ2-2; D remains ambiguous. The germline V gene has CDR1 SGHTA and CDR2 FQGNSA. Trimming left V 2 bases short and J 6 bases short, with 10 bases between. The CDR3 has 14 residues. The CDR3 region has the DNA TGTGCCAGCAGCTTAAGGGCGGCCTCCGGGGAGCTGTTTTTT. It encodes CASSLRAASGELFF.

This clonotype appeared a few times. The DNA for the CDR3 is TGTGCCAGCAGTACCCTCTACGAGCAGTACGTC. As protein: CASSTLYEQYV. The rearrangement joins TRBV28 to TRBJ2-7; unclear D gene. The CDR3 consists of 11 residues. Germline V CDR1 and CDR2: MDHEN, SYDVKM. V was shortened by 5 bases and J by 3 bases, with 5 bases between the two germline ends.

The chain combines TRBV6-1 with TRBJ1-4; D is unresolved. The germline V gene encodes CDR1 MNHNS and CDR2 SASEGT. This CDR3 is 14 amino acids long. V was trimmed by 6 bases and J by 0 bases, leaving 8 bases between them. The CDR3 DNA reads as TGTGCCAGCAGCAAGAGGGCAACTAATGAAAAACTGTTTTTT. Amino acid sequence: CASSKRATNEKLFF.

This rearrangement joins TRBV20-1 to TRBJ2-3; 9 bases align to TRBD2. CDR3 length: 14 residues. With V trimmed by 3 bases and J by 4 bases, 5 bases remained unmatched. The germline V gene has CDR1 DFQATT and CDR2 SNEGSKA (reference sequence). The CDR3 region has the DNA TGCAGTGCTAGGGGGCGGGGGGGCGCAGATACGCAGTATTTT. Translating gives CSARGRGGADTQYF.